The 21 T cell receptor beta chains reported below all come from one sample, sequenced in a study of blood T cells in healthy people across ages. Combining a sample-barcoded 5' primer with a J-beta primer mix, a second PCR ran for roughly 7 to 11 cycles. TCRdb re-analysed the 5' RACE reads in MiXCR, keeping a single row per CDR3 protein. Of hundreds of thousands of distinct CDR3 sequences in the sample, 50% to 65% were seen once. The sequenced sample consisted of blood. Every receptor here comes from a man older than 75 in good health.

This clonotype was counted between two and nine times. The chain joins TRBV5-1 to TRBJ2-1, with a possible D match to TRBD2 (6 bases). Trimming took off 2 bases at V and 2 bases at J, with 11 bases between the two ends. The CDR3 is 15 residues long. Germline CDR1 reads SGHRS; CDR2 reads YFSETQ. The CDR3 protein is CASSFRTGAYNEQFF. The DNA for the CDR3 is TGCGCCAGCAGCTTTCGGACGGGGGCCTACAATGAGCAGTTCTTC.

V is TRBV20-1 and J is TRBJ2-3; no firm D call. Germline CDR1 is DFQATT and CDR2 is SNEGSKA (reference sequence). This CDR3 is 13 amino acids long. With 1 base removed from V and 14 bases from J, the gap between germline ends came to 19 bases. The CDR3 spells CSARGPIKGYAYF. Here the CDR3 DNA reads TGCAGTGCTAGAGGCCCTATAAAGGGTTACGCGTATTTT.

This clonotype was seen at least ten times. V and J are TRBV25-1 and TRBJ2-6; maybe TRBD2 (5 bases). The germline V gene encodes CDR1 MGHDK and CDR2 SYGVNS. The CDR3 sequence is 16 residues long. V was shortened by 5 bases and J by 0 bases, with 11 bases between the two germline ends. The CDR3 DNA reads TGTGCCAGCAGTCTAATGGGAGTCTCTGGGGCCAACGTCCTGACTTTC. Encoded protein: CASSLMGVSGANVLTF.

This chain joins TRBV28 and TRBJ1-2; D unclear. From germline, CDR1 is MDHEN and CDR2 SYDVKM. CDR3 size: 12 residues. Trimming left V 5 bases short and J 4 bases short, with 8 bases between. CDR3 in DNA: TGTGCCAGCAGTGCCGACACCTATGGCTACACCTTC. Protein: CASSADTYGYTF.

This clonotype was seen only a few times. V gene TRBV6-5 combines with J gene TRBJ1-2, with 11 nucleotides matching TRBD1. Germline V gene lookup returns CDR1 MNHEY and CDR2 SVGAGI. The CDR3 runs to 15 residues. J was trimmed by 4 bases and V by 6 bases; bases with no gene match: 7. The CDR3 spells CASRPGTGGGYGYTF. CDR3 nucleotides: TGTGCCAGCAGACCCGGGACAGGGGGGGGCTATGGCTACACCTTC.

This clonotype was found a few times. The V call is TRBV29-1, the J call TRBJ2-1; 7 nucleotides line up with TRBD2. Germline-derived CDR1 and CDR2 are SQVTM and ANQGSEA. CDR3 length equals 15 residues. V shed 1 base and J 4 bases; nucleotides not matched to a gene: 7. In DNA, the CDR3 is TGCAGCGTTGAAGGAGGACGGGGGGTTTACAATGAGCAGTTCTTC. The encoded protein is CSVEGGRGVYNEQFF.

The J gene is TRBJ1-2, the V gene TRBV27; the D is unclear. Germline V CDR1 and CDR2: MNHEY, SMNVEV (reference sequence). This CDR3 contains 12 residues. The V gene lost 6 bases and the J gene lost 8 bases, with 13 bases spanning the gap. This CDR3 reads CASSRPGWGYTF. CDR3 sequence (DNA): TGTGCCAGCAGCAGACCGGGATGGGGCTACACCTTC.

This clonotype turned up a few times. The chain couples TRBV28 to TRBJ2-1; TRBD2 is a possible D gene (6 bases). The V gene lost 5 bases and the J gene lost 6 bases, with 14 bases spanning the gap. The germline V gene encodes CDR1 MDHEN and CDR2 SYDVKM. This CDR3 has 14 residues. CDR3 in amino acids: CASSRKTRANEQFF. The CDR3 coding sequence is TGTGCCAGCAGTCGCAAGACTAGGGCCAATGAGCAGTTCTTC.

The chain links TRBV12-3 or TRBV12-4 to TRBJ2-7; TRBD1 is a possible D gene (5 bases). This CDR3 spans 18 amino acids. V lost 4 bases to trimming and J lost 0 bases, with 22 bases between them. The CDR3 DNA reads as TGTGCCAGCAGTTCTAAGGGGAAACAAGGATCGCGCTCCTACGAGCAGTACTTC. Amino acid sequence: CASSSKGKQGSRSYEQYF.

CDR3 loop: CASSSKQGAEAFF. For the CDR3, the DNA is TGTGCCAGCAGTTCGAAACAGGGCGCTGAAGCTTTCTTT. The rearrangement joins TRBV6-6 to TRBJ1-1; D is perhaps TRBD1 (6 bases). V lost 4 bases and J lost 6, with 12 bases in between. The CDR3 is made up of 13 amino acids. CDR1 MNHNY and CDR2 SVGAGI come from the germline V gene (reference sequence).

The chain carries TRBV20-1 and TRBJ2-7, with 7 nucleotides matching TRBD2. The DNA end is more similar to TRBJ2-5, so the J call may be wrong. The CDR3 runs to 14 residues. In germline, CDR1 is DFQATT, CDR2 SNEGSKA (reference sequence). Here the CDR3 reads CSAPNPGLRETQYF. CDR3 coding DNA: TGCAGTGCACCTAACCCGGGACTACGAGAGACCCAGTACTTC.

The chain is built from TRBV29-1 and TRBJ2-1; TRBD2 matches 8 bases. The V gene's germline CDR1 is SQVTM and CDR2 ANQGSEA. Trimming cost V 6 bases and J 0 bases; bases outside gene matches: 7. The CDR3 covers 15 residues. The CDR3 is CSVQAGGRSYNEQFF. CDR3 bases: TGCAGCGTGCAGGCGGGAGGCCGCTCCTACAATGAGCAGTTCTTC.

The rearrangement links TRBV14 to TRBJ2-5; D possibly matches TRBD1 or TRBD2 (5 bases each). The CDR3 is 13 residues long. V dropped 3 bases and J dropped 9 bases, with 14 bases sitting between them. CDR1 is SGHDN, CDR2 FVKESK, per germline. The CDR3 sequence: CASSHRDVRPQYF. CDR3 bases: TGTGCCAGCAGCCATCGGGACGTCCGGCCCCAGTACTTC.

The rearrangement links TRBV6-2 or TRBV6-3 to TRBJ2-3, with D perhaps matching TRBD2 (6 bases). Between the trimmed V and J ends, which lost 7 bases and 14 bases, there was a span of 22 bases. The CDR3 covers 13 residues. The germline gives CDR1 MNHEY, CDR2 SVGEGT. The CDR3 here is CASINGGSRYAYF. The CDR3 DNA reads TGTGCCAGCATAAACGGGGGTAGTAGATACGCGTATTTT.

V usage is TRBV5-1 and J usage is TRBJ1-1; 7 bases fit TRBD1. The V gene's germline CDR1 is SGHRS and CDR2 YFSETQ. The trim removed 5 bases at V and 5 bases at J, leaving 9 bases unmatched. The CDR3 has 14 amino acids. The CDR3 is CASRPQGIETEAFF. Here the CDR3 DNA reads TGCGCCAGCAGGCCACAGGGGATCGAGACTGAAGCTTTCTTT.

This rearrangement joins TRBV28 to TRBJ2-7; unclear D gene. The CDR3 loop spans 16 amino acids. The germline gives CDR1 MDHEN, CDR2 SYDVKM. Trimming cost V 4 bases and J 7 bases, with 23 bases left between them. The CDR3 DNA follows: TGTGCCAGCAGTTCCGTTCCGCGAACGATCAAAGGGGAGCAGTACTTC. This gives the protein CASSSVPRTIKGEQYF.

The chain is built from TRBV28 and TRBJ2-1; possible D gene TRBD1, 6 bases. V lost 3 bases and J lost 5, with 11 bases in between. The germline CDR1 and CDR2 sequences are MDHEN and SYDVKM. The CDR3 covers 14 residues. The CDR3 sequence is CASSFYQGHNEQFF. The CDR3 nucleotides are TGTGCCAGCAGTTTCTACCAGGGGCACAATGAGCAGTTCTTC.

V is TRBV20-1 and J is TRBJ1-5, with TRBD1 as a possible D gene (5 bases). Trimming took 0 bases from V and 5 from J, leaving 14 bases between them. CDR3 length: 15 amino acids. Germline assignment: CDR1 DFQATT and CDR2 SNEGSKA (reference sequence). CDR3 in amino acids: CSAREGAGWDQPQHF. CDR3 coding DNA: TGCAGTGCTAGAGAGGGAGCAGGGTGGGATCAGCCCCAGCATTTT.

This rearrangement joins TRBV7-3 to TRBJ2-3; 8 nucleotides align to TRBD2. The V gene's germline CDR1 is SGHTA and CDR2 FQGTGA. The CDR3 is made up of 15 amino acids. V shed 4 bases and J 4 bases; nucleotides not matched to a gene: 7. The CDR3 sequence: CASSSVGGRPDTQYF. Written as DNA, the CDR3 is TGTGCCAGCAGCTCCGTGGGCGGGAGGCCAGATACGCAGTATTTT.

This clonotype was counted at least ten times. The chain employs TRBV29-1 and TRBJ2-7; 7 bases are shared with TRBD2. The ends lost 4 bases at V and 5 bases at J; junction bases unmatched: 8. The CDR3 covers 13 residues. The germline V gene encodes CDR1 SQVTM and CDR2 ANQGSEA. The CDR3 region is CSVGEGLMNEQYF. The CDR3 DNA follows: TGCAGCGTTGGGGAGGGCCTAATGAACGAGCAGTACTTC.

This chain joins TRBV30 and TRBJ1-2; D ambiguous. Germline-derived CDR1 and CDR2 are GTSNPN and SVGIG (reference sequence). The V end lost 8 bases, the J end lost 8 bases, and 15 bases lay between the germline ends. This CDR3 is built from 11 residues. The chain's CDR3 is CALGIREGYTF. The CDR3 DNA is TGTGCCCTGGGCATTCGAGAGGGCTACACCTTC.